The clone carrying this TCR beta chain showed up just a few times. The target antigen is unknown. The data belong to a study of the immune and genomic landscape of osteosarcoma. Study summary: Median age at diagnosis was approximately 27 years, range about 5-81. Study-wide findings and caveats: Clonality was low: mean about 0.099, highest 0.3, suggesting limited expansion. Immune-hot C3 tumors showed higher but still low clonality than cold C1. A few cases had a single hyperexpanded clone dominating the repertoire, all with fewer than 100 T-cell clonotypes.

Osteosarcoma specimens were post-treatment primary, local recurrence and metastasis tumors from poor-prognosis patients. CDR3 size: 15 residues. CDR1 and CDR2 from the germline V gene are SGHDT and YYEEEE. V was pared by 5 bases and J by 4 bases, with 8 bases of the junction left unmatched. Generated by immunoSEQ multiplex PCR, the TCRdb table keeps only in-frame clones and is missing some. The repertoire holds some 10,000 clones, with about 72% as singletons. Sequencing input: osteosarcoma tumor tissue from the lung. This chain uses TRBV5-6 with TRBJ1-5, with 8 bases identical to TRBD1. This TCR came from a human donor with osteosarcoma. CDR3 coding DNA: TGTGCCAGCAGTAGGGGGACAGGACCAAATCAGCCCCAGCATTTT. Translating gives CASSRGTGPNQPQHF.